The rows below give T cell receptor beta chains drawn from one sample of a study of shared clonotypes between healthy human individuals. Sequencing was performed with immunoSEQ multiplex PCR; in TCRdb, only in-frame clones are kept and a portion is missing. The sample lists about 2.3 million clones; approximately 93% were seen once. Sequenced: naive CD4+ T cells from PBMCs. The receptors come from a man aged 18 to 30 in good health. Some clones in this sample may be carry-over from other donors' samples. Each CDR3 is given with its conserved first and last residue. The D gene is left open where the match is weak. The size entry is marked missing in some rows and otherwise reads once, few, many or a size class.

len,j_gene,abundance,v_gene,d_gene,CDR3nt,CDR3aa
16,TRBJ1-2,.,TRBV4-1,.,TGCGCCAGCAGCCAAGATGGCTCCTTCAGGGGCTATGGCTACACCTTC,CASSQDGSFRGYGYTF
13,TRBJ2-1,.,TRBV7-3,.,TGTGCCAGCACCCAGGGCCACTACAATGAGCAGTTCTTC,CASTQGHYNEQFF
17,TRBJ2-7,.,TRBV4-3,TRBD2,TGCGCCAGCAGCCAATCACTTCCGGCTAGCGGCTCCTACGAGCAGTACTTC,CASSQSLPASGSYEQYF
14,TRBJ2-5,.,TRBV7-9,.,TGTGCCAGCAGCTTAGCAGGGTTCCAAGAGACCCAGTACTTC,CASSLAGFQETQYF
16,TRBJ2-7,.,TRBV29-1,.,TGCAGCGTTGTCCCCCATAGGGGCGGGCCTCCCTACGAGCAGTACTTC,CSVVPHRGGPPYEQYF
16,TRBJ2-1,.,TRBV7-3,TRBD2,TGTGCCAGCAGCTCTAGGACTAGCGGGGGTTACAATGAGCAGTTCTTC,CASSSRTSGGYNEQFF
16,TRBJ2-1,.,TRBV4-2,TRBD2,TGTGCCAGCCGTCCGGTGGGCGGGAGATTATACAATGAGCAGTTCTTC,CASRPVGGRLYNEQFF
14,TRBJ1-4,once,TRBV5-6,.,TGTGCCAGCAGCTTCATACTGGAGGGTGAAAAACTGTTTTTT,CASSFILEGEKLFF
15,TRBJ1-2,.,TRBV6-6,.,TGTGCCAGCAGCCCCGTATCGACAGTGGGCTATGGCTACACCTTC,CASSPVSTVGYGYTF
15,TRBJ2-7,.,TRBV6-1,TRBD1,TGTGCCAGCAGAAAGGGACAGGGAATCCCCTACGAGCAGTACTTC,CASRKGQGIPYEQYF
15,TRBJ1-2,.,TRBV5-4,.,TGTGCCAGCAGCCCAGGACAGTTAGCTAACTATGGCTACACCTTC,CASSPGQLANYGYTF
14,TRBJ1-4,.,TRBV5-1,.,TGCGCCAGCGGAGAGGGGTTTAGTAATGAAAAACTGTTTTTT,CASGEGFSNEKLFF
16,TRBJ2-1,.,TRBV29-1,TRBD2,TGCAGCGTTGAAGCGGCTAGCGGGAGTGCCTACAATGAGCAGTTCTTC,CSVEAASGSAYNEQFF
14,TRBJ2-7,.,TRBV6-1,.,TGTGCCAGCAGTGTAATGGGGGAGTGGGACGAGCAGTACTTC,CASSVMGEWDEQYF
12,TRBJ2-1,few,TRBV6-6,TRBD2,TGTGCCAGCCAACGACGGGGGGATGAGCAGTTCTTC,CASQRRGDEQFF
16,TRBJ2-1,once,TRBV18,.,TGTGCCAGCTCACCACCCCAGGGCGGGGCTTTCGGTGAGCAGTTCTTC,CASSPPQGGAFGEQFF
13,TRBJ1-3,.,TRBV5-1,.,TGCGCCAGCAGCCGAGAGATGGGGAACACCATATATTTT,CASSREMGNTIYF
13,TRBJ1-1,.,TRBV9,.,TGTGCCAGCAGCCCCCTAGGAGGGGACGAAGCTTTCTTT,CASSPLGGDEAFF
15,TRBJ1-2,.,TRBV9,.,TGTGCCAGCAGCGTAGCTTCGCGGGTATCCTATGGCTACACCTTC,CASSVASRVSYGYTF
14,TRBJ1-5,.,TRBV18,.,TGTGCCAGCTCACCACAGGAGGGCAATCAGCCCCAGCATTTT,CASSPQEGNQPQHF
13,TRBJ1-1,.,TRBV6-1,.,TGTGCCAGCAGTTTTGGAGAGAACACTGAAGCTTTCTTT,CASSFGENTEAFF
18,TRBJ2-3,.,TRBV28,TRBD2,TGTGCCAGCACTCGAAGACTAGCGGGAGGAACCAGCACAGATACGCAGTATTTT,CASTRRLAGGTSTDTQYF
14,TRBJ1-1,.,TRBV5-6,.,TGTGCCAGCAGCTTGAGGGGAATAGGCACTGAAGCTTTCTTT,CASSLRGIGTEAFF
14,TRBJ2-5,.,TRBV27,.,TGTGCCAGCAGTTTAAGCGTCTGGGGAGAGACCCAGTACTTC,CASSLSVWGETQYF
12,TRBJ2-7,.,TRBV2,.,TGTGCCAGCAGTGAAGCTGGGTACGAGCAGTACTTC,CASSEAGYEQYF
14,TRBJ1-2,.,TRBV5-1,.,TGCGCCAGCAGCTTGGTGTTCGACGACTATGGCTACACCTTC,CASSLVFDDYGYTF
16,TRBJ2-7,.,TRBV25-1,TRBD2,TGTGCCAGCAGTGAGGGGAAAAGACTAGCGGGCTACGAGCAGTACTTC,CASSEGKRLAGYEQYF
14,TRBJ2-3,.,TRBV5-4,.,TGTGCCAGCAGCTGGAGCGGGAGCACAGATACGCAGTATTTT,CASSWSGSTDTQYF
16,TRBJ2-7,.,TRBV6-6,TRBD2,TGTGCCAGCCGGGGGGGCGGGACTAGCGGGGCCTACGAGCAGTACTTC,CASRGGGTSGAYEQYF
16,TRBJ2-2,.,TRBV7-9,TRBD1,TGTGCCAGCAGACAAACCGGGACAGGGAAAACCGGGGAGCTGTTTTTT,CASRQTGTGKTGELFF
16,TRBJ1-1,.,TRBV4-1,.,TGCGCCAGCAGCCAAGTAGTAGGGCCGAACCGCACTGAAGCTTTCTTT,CASSQVVGPNRTEAFF
13,TRBJ1-6,.,TRBV28,.,TGTGCCAGCAGGAGGTCCTATAATTCACCCCTCCACTTT,CASRRSYNSPLHF
14,TRBJ2-7,.,TRBV25-1,.,TGTGCCAGCAGGGGCCCAAGTACCCCCTACGAGCAGTACTTC,CASRGPSTPYEQYF
17,TRBJ1-4,.,TRBV5-1,TRBD1,TGCGCCAGTTTGCCCACCACCGGGACAGGGCAACTTAAAAAACTGTTTTTT,CASLPTTGTGQLKKLFF
16,TRBJ1-2,.,TRBV4-3,TRBD1,TGCGCCAGCAGCCAAGATGGGGACAGGGCTTTCGAAGGCTACACCTTC,CASSQDGDRAFEGYTF
12,TRBJ2-2,.,TRBV6-1,.,TGTGCCAGCACGGGGCTTACCGGGGAGCTGTTTTTT,CASTGLTGELFF
16,TRBJ1-3,.,TRBV7-2,.,TGTGCCAGCAGCTTAGCGAGCGCAGGGGCTGGAAACACCATATATTTT,CASSLASAGAGNTIYF
19,TRBJ2-3,.,TRBV7-2,.,TGTGCCAGCAGCCTCAGACCTCCCGGGGTCAGCACTAGCACAGATACGCAGTATTTT,CASSLRPPGVSTSTDTQYF
17,TRBJ2-3,.,TRBV5-1,.,TGCGCCAGCAGCTTGCCCAATAGCGGATCTAGCACAGATACGCAGTATTTT,CASSLPNSGSSTDTQYF
13,TRBJ2-1,.,TRBV18,TRBD2,TGTGCCAGCTCAGCGCTAGCGGGAGGGGTTCCGTTCTTC,CASSALAGGVPFF
16,TRBJ2-1,.,TRBV5-6,.,TGTGCCAGCAGCTTTCGTATCGAGCCCATCTACAATGAGCAGTTCTTC,CASSFRIEPIYNEQFF
13,TRBJ1-5,few,TRBV19,TRBD1,TGTGCCAGTAGTAAGGGACAGGGGCAGCCCCAGCATTTT,CASSKGQGQPQHF
16,TRBJ2-3,.,TRBV11-2,TRBD2,TGTGCCAGCAGCCCTCTGGCGGGAGGGTTGACAGATACGCAGTATTTT,CASSPLAGGLTDTQYF
15,TRBJ1-4,.,TRBV27,TRBD1,TGTGCCAGCAGTCCCCGGACAGGGGGGGATGAAAAACTGTTTTTT,CASSPRTGGDEKLFF
16,TRBJ2-7,.,TRBV7-2,TRBD1,TGTGCCAGCAGCTTAAGGACAGGCCTCTATTCCTACGAGCAGTACTTC,CASSLRTGLYSYEQYF
12,TRBJ1-2,.,TRBV28,.,TGTGCCAGCAGGATTGCTGGCTATGGCTACACCTTC,CASRIAGYGYTF
14,TRBJ2-7,.,TRBV18,TRBD1,TGTGCCAGCTCACCCGGACAGGGGTCCTACGAGCAGTACTTC,CASSPGQGSYEQYF
15,TRBJ2-1,.,TRBV7-2,TRBD2,TGTGCCAGCAGCCTGACTAGCGGGGGGCTCAATGAGCAGTTCTTC,CASSLTSGGLNEQFF